The following is a T cell receptor beta chain sequence with its context. Its antigen is undetermined. The CDR3 has 15 residues. After removal of 3 bases from V and 3 bases from J, the junction contained 8 bases not matched to a gene. Germline V CDR1 and CDR2: LNHNV, YYDKDF (reference sequence). Profiling relied on immunoSEQ multiplex PCR, and the TCRdb table lists in-frame clones only, not all of them. The sample lists 95,000 to 150,000 clones; approximately 90% were seen once. The sample belongs to a study of T cell responses to AZD1222 COVID-19 vaccine. Study results and limitations: There were repertoire samples only from the period after the peak T cell response. Researchers report vaccine-associated CD4 TCRs spanning spike, with dominance at 160-218 and 743-854. Within unmutated variant regions lay the reported targets of nearly half of spike-specific TCRs. After two AZD1222 doses, spike-specific TCR breadth and depth rose versus day 0.

The chain links TRBV15 to TRBJ2-7; the match to TRBD1 covers 7 bases. This receptor was taken from an adult in good health. The input for sequencing was peripheral blood, taken on day 0 of AZD1222 vaccination. The CDR3 here is CATSSTSGQFYEQYF. The CDR3 DNA is TGTGCCACCAGCAGTACCTCGGGACAGTTCTACGAGCAGTACTTC.